Listed below are T cell receptor beta chains from one sample, sequenced in a study of OX40 agonist ivuxolimab in advanced cancers. Libraries were prepared by immunoSEQ multiplex PCR; TCRdb keeps only in-frame clonotypes and omits some of them. The sample comprises about 37,000 clones, about 90% of which are singletons, and under 35% rests with the top ten. Sequencing was performed on CD4+ or CD8+ T cells sorted from blood, taken in a trial of the OX40 agonist ivuxolimab. Receptor source: an adult with an advanced solid tumor such as melanoma, head and neck, liver or kidney cancer. CDR3s include the opening cysteine and the closing phenylalanine or tryptophan. Fields, in order: clone size, D gene, J gene, V gene, CDR3 DNA, CDR3 protein. A D gene is named only where the DNA matches it firmly. Not all rows give a size; the values are once, few, many and, for expanded clones, a class.

>.|.|TRBJ1-3|TRBV28
TGTGCCAGCAGCGCGGAAGGGAACACCATATATTTT
CASSAEGNTIYF
>.|.|TRBJ1-1|TRBV18
TGTGCCAGCTCACCAGTTGAGGTGAACACTGAAGCTTTCTTT
CASSPVEVNTEAFF
>.|TRBD1|TRBJ2-2|TRBV28
TGTGCCAGCAGTTTACCCGCGGCCGGGACAGGGGAGTCCGGGGAGCTGTTTTTT
CASSLPAAGTGESGELFF
>.|.|TRBJ2-5|TRBV2
TGTGCCAGCAGTGATTCAGGGTTGGGGGAGACCCAGTACTTC
CASSDSGLGETQYF
>.|TRBD2|TRBJ2-5|TRBV7-3
TGTGCCAGCAGCTTAGCGGGAGATGAGACCCAGTACTTC
CASSLAGDETQYF
>once|TRBD1|TRBJ2-1|TRBV18
TGTGCCAGCACGGGACAGGGGGGGTACAATGAGCAGTTCTTC
CASTGQGGYNEQFF
>.|.|TRBJ2-7|TRBV6-5
TGTGCCAGCAGTCCCCCGGGCGGGGATGAAGAGCAGTACTTC
CASSPPGGDEEQYF
>.|.|TRBJ2-3|TRBV7-9
TGTGCCAGCAGCTTGGATTTAGCAGGGACGCAGTATTTT
CASSLDLAGTQYF
>few|.|TRBJ1-5|TRBV28
TGTGCCAGCGGGGGACTCAATCAGCCCCAGCATTTT
CASGGLNQPQHF
>.|TRBD2|TRBJ2-1|TRBV6-6
TGTGCCAGCAGAAGACTAGCGGGCCTCTACAATGAGCAGTTCTTC
CASRRLAGLYNEQFF
>few|.|TRBJ2-7|TRBV2
TGTGCCAGCAGTGAATGGGAAGAGCAGTACTTC
CASSEWEEQYF
>.|TRBD1|TRBJ2-2|TRBV18
TGTGCCAGCTCACTCCTTTCCGGGACAGGGGCAACCGGGGAGCTGTTTTTT
CASSLLSGTGATGELFF
>.|TRBD2|TRBJ2-1|TRBV6-6
TGTGCCAGCAGTCTACGAGCGGGGGGGCTCAATGAGCAGTTCTTC
CASSLRAGGLNEQFF
>.|.|TRBJ2-2|TRBV10-3
TGTGCCGCAGCCCCCGGGACCGGGGAGCTGTTTTTT
CAAAPGTGELFF
>.|.|TRBJ2-2|TRBV11-2
TGTGCCAGCAGCCGTAGGCTGGGGAACACCGGGGAGCTGTTTTTT
CASSRRLGNTGELFF
>once|.|TRBJ2-1|TRBV18
TGTGCCAGCTCAGGGGATGGGGATGAGCAGTTCTTC
CASSGDGDEQFF
>once|.|TRBJ1-2|TRBV5-1
TGCGCCAGCAGCTTGGTAATTGGAAACTATGGCTACACCTTC
CASSLVIGNYGYTF
>.|.|TRBJ2-5|TRBV7-2
TGTGCCAGCAGCGCAACAGAGACCCAGTACTTC
CASSATETQYF
>.|TRBD1|TRBJ2-7|TRBV6-5
TGTGCCAGCAAGATGACAGGGCAGAACGAGCAGTACTTC
CASKMTGQNEQYF
>.|TRBD1|TRBJ2-7|TRBV12-5
TGTGCTAGTGGACTCCCCGGACAGGGATCTGGGTACGAGCAGTACTTC
CASGLPGQGSGYEQYF
>.|.|TRBJ1-2|TRBV29-1
TGCAGCGTTGATGTACGAGTGGGCGGCTACACCTTC
CSVDVRVGGYTF
>few|.|TRBJ2-3|TRBV10-3
TGTGCCATCAGTGAGGGCACAGATACGCAGTATTTT
CAISEGTDTQYF
>.|.|TRBJ2-2|TRBV10-1
TGCGCCAGCAGTGATCGGGACACCGGGGAGCTGTTTTTT
CASSDRDTGELFF
>once|TRBD1|TRBJ1-4|TRBV4-2
TGTGCCAGCAGCCAATTTCTAGGGGGCCCGCGTGAAAAACTGTTTTTT
CASSQFLGGPREKLFF
>.|TRBD1|TRBJ1-3|TRBV5-1
TGCGCCAGCAGCCCGGGACAGTCTGGAAACACCATATATTTT
CASSPGQSGNTIYF
>.|.|TRBJ1-1|TRBV2
TGTGCCAGCAGGGCGGAGGACACTGAAGCTTTCTTT
CASRAEDTEAFF
>.|.|TRBJ2-7|TRBV30
TGTGCCCTTGGGGCGGGATCCTCCTACGAGCAGTACTTC
CALGAGSSYEQYF
>.|TRBD1|TRBJ2-7|TRBV29-1
TGCAGCATCTCCGGGACAGCCTCCGGCGAGCAGTACTTC
CSISGTASGEQYF
>.|.|TRBJ2-2|TRBV7-2
TGTGCGCATCCTCCCCGGGGCGGGAACACCGGGGAGCTGTTTTTT
CAHPPRGGNTGELFF
>.|TRBD2|TRBJ2-3|TRBV6-1
TGTGCCAGCAGTGAACTAGCGGGGTGGGTAGCAGATACGCAGTATTTT
CASSELAGWVADTQYF
>.|TRBD1|TRBJ1-2|TRBV19
TGTGCCAGTAGTATGTCGGGACAGGGGCTCTATGGCTACACCTTC
CASSMSGQGLYGYTF
>.|TRBD2|TRBJ2-1|TRBV19
TGTGCCAGTAGTGGCGGTTCGACTAGCGGGAGGTTCCTCTACAATGAGCAGTTCTTC
CASSGGSTSGRFLYNEQFF
>.|TRBD1|TRBJ1-2|TRBV6-5
TGTGCCAGCAGCCCCCGGGACAGATATGGCTACACCTTC
CASSPRDRYGYTF
>.|.|TRBJ2-2|TRBV7-9
TGTGCCAGCAGCCAAAGGCGGCTAGCAGACGGGGAGCTGTTTTTT
CASSQRRLADGELFF
>.|.|TRBJ1-2|TRBV28
TGTGCCAGCAGTTCCCCCCGGGGCTACACCTTC
CASSSPRGYTF
>.|.|TRBJ1-2|TRBV25-1
TGTGCCAGCAGTGAGGGGCAGGCCGGCTACACCTTC
CASSEGQAGYTF
>.|.|TRBJ2-7|TRBV5-1
TGCGCCAGCAGCTTGATAGGGGATTCGGGCTACGAGCAGTACTTC
CASSLIGDSGYEQYF
>.|TRBD1|TRBJ1-1|TRBV6-1
TGTGCCAGCATCCGGGACAGGGACCCTGAAGCTTTCTTT
CASIRDRDPEAFF
>once|.|TRBJ2-5|TRBV11-2
TGTGCCAGCAGCTTAGACCCAGGGCGAGAGACCCAGTACTTC
CASSLDPGRETQYF
>few|.|TRBJ1-1|TRBV18
TGTGCCAGCTCACCAACCGGGACAAGGAACACTGAAGCTTTCTTT
CASSPTGTRNTEAFF
>.|.|TRBJ1-3|TRBV5-1
TGCGCCAGCAGCCAGGACAGCTCTGGAAACACCATATATTTT
CASSQDSSGNTIYF
>.|.|TRBJ1-1|TRBV10-3
TGTGCCATCAGTGTTCGGGACCGGGCAGGAACTGAAGCTTTCTTT
CAISVRDRAGTEAFF
>once|TRBD1|TRBJ2-7|TRBV5-1
TGCGCCAGCAGCCCGAGTAGGGGACAGGGATTCCACGAGCAGTACTTC
CASSPSRGQGFHEQYF
>.|.|TRBJ2-1|TRBV18
TGTGCCAGCTCACGGCTGGACGGCAAGGGATTGTCGGGGCAGTTCTTC
CASSRLDGKGLSGQFF